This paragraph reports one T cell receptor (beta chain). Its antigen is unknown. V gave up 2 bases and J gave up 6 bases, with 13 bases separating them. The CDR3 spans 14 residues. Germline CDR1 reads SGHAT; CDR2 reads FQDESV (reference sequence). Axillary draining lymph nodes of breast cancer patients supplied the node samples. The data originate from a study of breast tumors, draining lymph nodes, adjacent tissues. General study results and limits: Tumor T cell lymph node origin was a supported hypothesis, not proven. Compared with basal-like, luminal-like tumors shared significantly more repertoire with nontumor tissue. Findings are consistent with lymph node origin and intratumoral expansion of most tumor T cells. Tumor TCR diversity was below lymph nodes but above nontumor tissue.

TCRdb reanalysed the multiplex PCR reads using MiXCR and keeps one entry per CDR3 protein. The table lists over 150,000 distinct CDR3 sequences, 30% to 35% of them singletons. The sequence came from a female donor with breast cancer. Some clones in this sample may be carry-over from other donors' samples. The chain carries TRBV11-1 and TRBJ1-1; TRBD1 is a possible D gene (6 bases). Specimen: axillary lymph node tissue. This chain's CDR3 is CASSLSGGRAEAFF. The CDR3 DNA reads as TGTGCCAGCAGCTTATCGGGGGGCAGGGCTGAAGCTTTCTTT.